The 28 T cell receptor beta chains below all came from one sample that was sequenced in a study of PD-1 blockade in mismatch repair-deficient tumors (dated by TCRdb to the late 2010s). The library relied on the immunoSEQ multiplex PCR assay. Not all clones reach the TCRdb copy of this immuneACCESS table, which keeps in-frame sequences only. Checked studies attribute under half of the gap to unresolved V genes and leave the rest unexplained. In all, the sample holds over 100,000 clones, and approximately 80% of those were seen once. The ten most abundant clones make up 4% to 6% of the sample. The sample here was peripheral blood, taken approximately 14 months after starting pembrolizumab. The origin of the receptors is an adult with mismatch repair-deficient cancer.

V gene TRBV4-2 combines with J gene TRBJ2-7; weak D call: TRBD2 (6 bases). Trimming cost V 0 bases and J 2 bases, with 14 bases left between them. This CDR3 is built from 16 residues. Germline V gene sequence: CDR1 LGHNA, CDR2 YNFKEQ. This CDR3 is CASSQDQAGDPYEQYF. The CDR3 bases are TGTGCCAGCAGCCAAGATCAAGCGGGTGATCCCTACGAGCAGTACTTC.

V is TRBV6-6 and J is TRBJ1-2, with 8 bases fitting TRBD1. Germline V lookup: CDR1 MNHNY, CDR2 SVGAGI (reference sequence). The V segment lost 10 bases and the J segment 8 bases; nucleotides outside the gene matches: 18. This CDR3 is built from 15 residues. The CDR3, as DNA: TGTGCCACCACACCAAACCCGGGACAGGTGAACGGCTACACCTTC. This translates into CATTPNPGQVNGYTF.

The chain joins TRBV20-1 to TRBJ1-1; no clear D gene. The CDR3 runs 11 residues. Looked up from germline, CDR1 is DFQATT and CDR2 is SNEGSKA (reference sequence). Trimming removed 2 bases from V and 1 base from J, with 2 bases in between. The CDR3 here is CSARRNTEAFF. CDR3 nucleotides: TGCAGTGCTAGAAGGAACACTGAAGCTTTCTTT.

The V call is TRBV5-1, the J call TRBJ2-1, with 7 bases lining up with TRBD2. Looked up from germline, CDR1 is SGHRS and CDR2 is YFSETQ. This CDR3 has 15 residues. Trimming took 6 bases from V and 0 from J; bases not matched to a gene: 6. DNA of the CDR3: TGCGCCAGCAAAATGACGGGGGGCTCCTACAATGAGCAGTTCTTC. Amino acids: CASKMTGGSYNEQFF.

A word on this clone: Other DNA sequences from this sample encode an identical CDR3 as well. The rearrangement uses TRBV7-3 and TRBJ2-1, with 12 bases fitting TRBD2. Germline values: CDR1 SGHTA, CDR2 FQGTGA. The CDR3 consists of 15 residues. The trim removed 3 bases at V and 7 bases at J, leaving 4 bases unmatched. CDR3 DNA sequence: TGTGCCAGCAGCTTGCTAGCGGGAGGGCGAAATGAGCAGTTCTTC. This codes for CASSLLAGGRNEQFF.

The chain combines TRBV7-8 with TRBJ2-1, with D tentatively TRBD2 (6 bases). This CDR3 spans 15 amino acids. From germline, CDR1 is SGHVS and CDR2 FQNEAQ. Trimming took off 0 bases at V and 5 bases at J, with 11 bases between the two ends. This chain's CDR3 is CASSLAGRGNNEQFF. The CDR3 DNA sequence: TGTGCCAGCAGCTTAGCAGGGCGGGGAAACAATGAGCAGTTCTTC.

The genes are TRBV7-7 and TRBJ2-2; either TRBD1 or TRBD2 may fit D (5 bases each). The germline V gene has CDR1 SSHAT and CDR2 FNYEAQ (reference sequence). The CDR3 extends over 14 amino acids. The CDR3 reads CASQAGSYTGELFF. In nucleotides, the CDR3 is TGTGCTAGCCAGGCAGGGAGTTACACCGGGGAGCTGTTTTTT.

This clone appeared once. The rearrangement links TRBV14 to TRBJ2-3, with D perhaps matching TRBD2 (5 bases). V lost 0 bases, J lost 3 bases, and 10 bases lay in between. This CDR3 has 15 residues. Germline CDR1 and CDR2: SGHDN and FVKESK. CDR3 bases: TGTGCCAGCAGCCAAGAAGTAGGACTGACAGATACGCAGTATTTT. Translating it yields CASSQEVGLTDTQYF. The whole variable domain, filled in from reference TRBV14 and TRBJ2-3, reads EAGVTQFPSHSVIEKGQTVTLRCDPISGHDNLYWYRRVMGKEIKFLLHFVKESKQDESGMPNNRFLAERTGGTYSTLKVQPAELEDSGVYFCASSQEVGLTDTQYFGPGTRLTVL.

The genes are TRBV5-1 and TRBJ2-2; TRBD1 matches at 12 bases. The CDR3 totals 16 residues. V lost 5 bases to trimming and J lost 5 bases; unmatched junction nucleotides: 7. CDR1 and CDR2 from the germline V gene are SGHRS and YFSETQ. CDR3: CASRSTGQGATGELFF. In DNA, the CDR3 is TGCGCCAGCAGGTCGACGGGACAGGGGGCGACCGGGGAGCTGTTTTTT.

The genes are TRBV5-4 and TRBJ2-1, with D hard to call. Germline values: CDR1 SGHNT, CDR2 YYREEE (reference sequence). V was cut by 4 bases and J by 1 base, with 12 bases left in between. The CDR3 spans 15 residues. As DNA, the CDR3 is TGTGCCAGCAGCCTATTCCTGGGGTCCTACAATGAGCAGTTCTTC. It is translated as CASSLFLGSYNEQFF.

This CDR3 reads CASSLSVRVSDTQYF. The CDR3 nucleotides read TGTGCCAGCAGTTTATCGGTAAGGGTATCGGATACGCAGTATTTT. The chain links TRBV27 to TRBJ2-3; D gene uncertain. CDR3 length: 15 amino acids. Germline CDR1 and CDR2: MNHEY and SMNVEV (reference sequence). The V end lost 0 bases, the J end lost 6 bases, and 13 bases lay between the germline ends.

This chain joins TRBV5-1 and TRBJ1-1, with a tentative D call TRBD1 (6 bases). Germline-derived CDR1 and CDR2 are SGHRS and YFSETQ. The V end was cut by 1 base, the J end by 0 bases, with 10 bases between. This CDR3 spans 15 amino acids. This CDR3 reads CASSLNQGLNTEAFF. CDR3 DNA: TGCGCCAGCAGCTTGAATCAGGGGCTGAACACTGAAGCTTTCTTT.

This clone was found once. The V gene is TRBV5-4, the J gene TRBJ2-4, with 12 bases aligning to TRBD2. The CDR3 spans 15 residues. V shed 3 bases and J 6 bases; nucleotides not matched to a gene: 4. The V gene's germline CDR1 is SGHNT and CDR2 YYREEE (reference sequence). The CDR3 DNA reads as TGTGCCAGCAGCTCCCCGGGACTAGCGGGAAACATTCAGTACTTC. Its protein product is CASSSPGLAGNIQYF.

This chain links TRBV7-9 with TRBJ2-7; D gene ambiguous. Germline CDR1 and CDR2: SEHNR and FQNEAQ (reference sequence). The CDR3 extends over 13 amino acids. The V end was cut by 4 bases, the J end by 1 base, with 8 bases between. CDR3 amino acids: CASSSTESYEQYF. In DNA, the CDR3 is TGTGCCAGCAGCTCAACAGAGTCCTACGAGCAGTACTTC. The variable domain in full, completed from reference TRBV7-9 and TRBJ2-7, reads DTGVSQNPRHKITKRGQNVTFRCDPISEHNRLYWYRQTLGQGPEFLTYFQNEAQLEKSRLLSDRFSAERPKGSFSTLEIQRTEQGDSAMYLCASSSTESYEQYFGPGTRLTVT.

V is TRBV28 and J is TRBJ1-1; D perhaps matches TRBD1 (5 bases). V was clipped by 2 bases and J by 6 bases, with 13 bases between them. Germline-derived CDR1 and CDR2 are MDHEN and SYDVKM. The CDR3 covers 14 residues. The CDR3 region has the DNA TGTGCCAGCAGTTTAGAGCCAGGGACGGCTGAAGCTTTCTTT. It specifies CASSLEPGTAEAFF.

The rearrangement links TRBV11-2 to TRBJ2-1; the D gene is possibly TRBD1 (5 bases). Germline CDR1 is SGHAT and CDR2 is FQNNGV. The CDR3 is made up of 15 amino acids. V lost 2 bases and J 5 bases, leaving 13 bases between the germline ends. The CDR3 coding sequence is TGTGCCAGCAGCTTAAGGTCCCTCAGGGACAATGAGCAGTTCTTC. Its translation is CASSLRSLRDNEQFF.

The chain is built from TRBV7-2 and TRBJ2-1, with D tentatively TRBD1 or TRBD2 (6 bases each). V was cut by 5 bases and J by 9 bases, with 20 bases left in between. This CDR3 contains 15 residues. CDR1 and CDR2 from the germline V gene are SGHTA and FQGNSA. DNA for the CDR3: TGTGCCAGCAGCCCAAAGATGAGCGGAGGGGGTGAGCAGTTCTTC. This encodes CASSPKMSGGGEQFF.

In its sample, this clone was seen a few times. This rearrangement joins TRBV5-4 to TRBJ2-7; D perhaps matches TRBD1 (7 bases). Germline V gene sequence: CDR1 SGHNT, CDR2 YYREEE (reference sequence). V lost 4 bases and J 2 bases, leaving 16 bases between the germline ends. There are 15 residues in the CDR3. CDR3: CASSQGGAGTYEQYF. CDR3 nucleotide sequence: TGTGCCAGCAGCCAGGGGGGCGCGGGGACCTACGAGCAGTACTTC.

This chain uses TRBV6-4 with TRBJ1-1; 7 bases are shared with TRBD1. CDR1 and CDR2 from the germline V gene are MRHNA and SNTAGT. V gave up 6 bases and J gave up 1 base; unmatched junction bases: 2. The CDR3 totals 13 residues. CDR3 nucleotide sequence: TGTGCCAGCAGACAGGGGACGAACACTGAAGCTTTCTTT. Translation: CASRQGTNTEAFF.

J is TRBJ2-5 and V is TRBV30; D is undetermined. CDR3 length: 12 amino acids. The V and J ends lost 3 bases and 2 bases respectively, with 7 bases between them. CDR1 is GTSNPN, CDR2 SVGIG, per germline (reference sequence). The DNA of the CDR3 is TGTGCCTGGAGGGCTTTTCAAGAGACCCAGTACTTC. Protein: CAWRAFQETQYF.

V usage is TRBV27 and J usage is TRBJ1-2; D unclear. Germline V gene data show CDR1 as MNHEY and CDR2 as SMNVEV (reference sequence). V was pared by 3 bases and J by 7 bases, with 21 bases between. The CDR3 has 16 amino acids. The CDR3 region is CASSFLDGPGSSGYTF. The DNA of the CDR3 is TGTGCCAGCAGTTTTTTGGACGGGCCCGGTTCAAGTGGCTACACCTTC.

The chain combines TRBV6-1 with TRBJ2-2; no clear D. Between the trimmed V and J ends, which lost 2 bases and 7 bases, there was a span of 8 bases. The CDR3 contains 13 residues. CDR1 and CDR2 from the germline V gene are MNHNS and SASEGT. The CDR3 nucleotides read TGTGCCAGCAGTGAAAGTATGAGCGGGGAGCTGTTTTTT. It is translated as CASSESMSGELFF.

V gene TRBV5-1 combines with J gene TRBJ2-1; 10 bases are shared with TRBD2. The CDR3 is 15 amino acids. With V trimmed by 0 bases and J by 6 bases, 3 bases remained unmatched. Germline CDR1 SGHRS, CDR2 YFSETQ. The CDR3 DNA follows: TGCGCCAGCAGCTTGGTGGCTAGCGGGAGCAATGAGCAGTTCTTC. It is translated as CASSLVASGSNEQFF.

V gene TRBV7-8 combines with J gene TRBJ2-1; 8 nucleotides align to TRBD1. There are 14 residues in the CDR3. The junction had 8 bases not matched to a gene; V was cut back by 5 bases and J by 8 bases. The germline gives CDR1 SGHVS, CDR2 FQNEAQ. The DNA of the CDR3 is TGTGCCAGCAGCGCCCGGACAGGGCGCCATGAGCAGTTCTTC. It translates to CASSARTGRHEQFF.

The chain joins TRBV5-1 to TRBJ2-7; D uncertain. Germline values: CDR1 SGHRS, CDR2 YFSETQ. The length of the CDR3 is 13 residues. V gave up 0 bases and J gave up 2 bases, with 6 bases separating them. CDR3 region: CASSLDSPYEQYF. The DNA of the CDR3 is TGCGCCAGCAGCTTGGACTCCCCCTACGAGCAGTACTTC.

The V call is TRBV7-2, the J call TRBJ2-5; D uncertain. Germline CDR1 SGHTA, CDR2 FQGNSA. V lost 0 bases to trimming and J lost 4 bases, with 6 bases between them. The CDR3 loop spans 13 amino acids. In DNA form, the CDR3 reads TGTGCCAGCAGCTTAGCCCAGAGAGAGACCCAGTACTTC. Translating it yields CASSLAQRETQYF.

The chain couples TRBV10-3 to TRBJ2-2; D not certain. V shed 0 bases and J shed 4 bases, with 12 bases lying between them. Germline-derived CDR1 and CDR2 are ENHRY and SYGVKD. The CDR3 loop spans 16 amino acids. This chain's CDR3 is CAISESAGQVTGELFF. The CDR3 region has the DNA TGTGCCATCAGTGAGTCGGCCGGGCAAGTCACCGGGGAGCTGTTTTTT.

The chain combines TRBV27 with TRBJ2-7; D call uncertain. This CDR3 is built from 13 residues. V lost 5 bases, J lost 2 bases, and 10 bases lay in between. The germline V gene encodes CDR1 MNHEY and CDR2 SMNVEV (reference sequence). In DNA form, the CDR3 reads TGTGCCAGCAGTAAAGCGCGGCCCTACGAGCAGTACTTC. Translation: CASSKARPYEQYF.